A single sample gave rise to the 32 T cell receptor beta chains below, sequenced in a study of OX40 agonist ivuxolimab in advanced cancers. Some clones are missing from TCRdb's copy, which holds only in-frame ones; the method was immunoSEQ multiplex PCR. The data contain roughly 86,000 clones, 80% to 90% of them singletons. Sequencing was performed on CD4+ or CD8+ T cells sorted from blood, taken in a trial of the OX40 agonist ivuxolimab. All receptors come from an adult with an advanced solid tumor such as melanoma, head and neck, liver or kidney cancer.

The chain carries TRBV6-5 and TRBJ2-5; no firm D call. CDR3 size: 14 residues. Trimming left V 0 bases short and J 2 bases short, with 7 bases between. Germline loops: CDR1 MNHEY, CDR2 SVGAGI. Here the CDR3 reads CASSYSNVQETQYF. The CDR3 region has the DNA TGTGCCAGCAGTTACTCGAACGTGCAAGAGACCCAGTACTTC.

The chain uses TRBV6-5 and TRBJ2-7, with D maybe TRBD2 (7 bases). The CDR3 sequence is 15 residues long. Trimming took off 2 bases at V and 4 bases at J, with 15 bases between the two ends. Germline CDR1 MNHEY, CDR2 SVGAGI. CDR3 residues: CASSYAGDTTYEQYF. The CDR3 DNA follows: TGTGCCAGCAGTTACGCGGGGGACACCACTTACGAGCAGTACTTC.

This chain connects TRBV19 to TRBJ1-1, with D tentatively TRBD1 (5 bases). The CDR3 spans 14 residues. Germline CDR1 LNHDA, CDR2 SQIVND (reference sequence). The V and J ends lost 0 bases and 7 bases respectively, with 12 bases between them. The CDR3 nucleotides are TGTGCCAGTAGTATAGACCCCCGACAGTTTGAAGCTTTCTTT. Translated, it gives CASSIDPRQFEAFF.

The chain employs TRBV7-9 and TRBJ2-1; 10 bases match TRBD1. Losses at the gene ends were 5 bases for V and 4 bases for J; bases not matched to a gene: 17. Germline loops: CDR1 SEHNR, CDR2 FQNEAQ (reference sequence). The CDR3 has 19 residues. The CDR3 DNA follows: TGTGCCAGCAGCCCCGGGACAGGGGCCGCGAGGGGCCTATACAATGAGCAGTTCTTC. This codes for CASSPGTGAARGLYNEQFF.

V usage is TRBV19 and J usage is TRBJ2-3, with D tentatively TRBD2 (6 bases). Trimming left V 4 bases short and J 1 base short, with 9 bases between. Germline V gene data show CDR1 as LNHDA and CDR2 as SQIVND (reference sequence). The CDR3 runs to 14 residues. The CDR3 protein is CASSTGAGTDTQYF. In DNA form, the CDR3 reads TGTGCCAGTAGTACGGGAGCCGGCACAGATACGCAGTATTTT.

This chain links TRBV21-1 with TRBJ2-7; the table's D call TRBD2 went unverified against the DNA. TRBV21-1 is given as a pseudogene. The CDR3 sequence is 19 residues long. This CDR3 reads CASSKAPSPRDSGRCEQYF. CDR3 DNA sequence: TGTGCCAGCAGCAAAGCCCCCTCCCCACGGGATAGCGGGCGCTGCGAGCAGTACTTC.

The chain employs TRBV2 and TRBJ1-2; D not certain. Trimming pared 3 bases from V and 4 bases from J, leaving 9 bases between. CDR1 is SNHLY and CDR2 is FYNNEI in the germline V gene. The CDR3 covers 13 residues. CDR3 region: CASSESQSYGYTF. The CDR3 DNA reads as TGTGCCAGCAGTGAGTCCCAAAGCTATGGCTACACCTTC.

The J gene is TRBJ2-7, the V gene TRBV15; 10 nucleotides agree with TRBD2. The CDR3 is made up of 16 amino acids. From germline, CDR1 is LNHNV and CDR2 YYDKDF (reference sequence). The junction had 3 bases not matched to a gene; V was cut back by 0 bases and J by 1 base. CDR3 sequence: CATSRDGLAESYEQYF. The CDR3 DNA follows: TGTGCCACCAGCAGAGATGGACTAGCGGAATCCTACGAGCAGTACTTC.

The CDR3: CASQTSGITDTQYF. CDR3 DNA: TGCGCCAGTCAGACTAGCGGGATCACAGATACGCAGTATTTT. The rearrangement joins TRBV5-1 to TRBJ2-3; the match to TRBD2 covers 11 bases. The CDR3 is 14 amino acids. The germline gives CDR1 SGHRS, CDR2 YFSETQ. V was clipped by 8 bases and J by 2 bases; unmatched bases: 4.

The chain couples TRBV9 to TRBJ2-7, with a weak D call TRBD2 (5 bases). The V gene's germline CDR1 is SGDLS and CDR2 YYNGEE. This CDR3 has 14 residues. V shed 4 bases and J shed 6 bases, with 17 bases lying between them. CDR3 region: CASSPTPDFSEQYF. CDR3 coding DNA: TGTGCCAGCAGCCCAACCCCGGACTTCTCCGAGCAGTACTTC.

This clone came up once. The chain links TRBV2 to TRBJ2-3, with TRBD2 matching 8 bases. The CDR3 is 13 amino acids. Germline V CDR1 and CDR2: SNHLY, FYNNEI. V was pared by 8 bases and J by 5 bases, with 6 bases of the junction left unmatched. DNA of the CDR3: TGTGCCAGCCGGGCGGGAGGTCAAGATACGCAGTATTTT. It encodes CASRAGGQDTQYF.

The chain has TRBV20-1 and TRBJ2-7; no firm D call. Germline CDR1 is DFQATT and CDR2 is SNEGSKA (reference sequence). The V end was cut by 3 bases, the J end by 1 base, with 4 bases between. The CDR3 loop spans 11 amino acids. The CDR3 protein is CSARHSYEQYF. The CDR3, as DNA: TGCAGTGCTAGGCATTCCTACGAGCAGTACTTC.

Only one count was recorded for this clone. The chain has TRBV7-9 and TRBJ1-1; D gene unclear. The V end lost 4 bases, the J end lost 5 bases, and 14 bases lay between the germline ends. Germline CDR1 and CDR2: SEHNR and FQNEAQ (reference sequence). The length of the CDR3 is 14 residues. CDR3: CASSSQTGGTEAFF. The CDR3 DNA sequence: TGTGCCAGCAGCTCCCAGACGGGAGGGACTGAAGCTTTCTTT.

The chain joins TRBV11-2 to TRBJ1-1; the D gene is possibly TRBD1 (6 bases). The CDR3 is made up of 12 amino acids. V gave up 1 base and J gave up 12 bases, with 12 bases separating them. Looked up from germline, CDR1 is SGHAT and CDR2 is FQNNGV. The CDR3 loop is CASSLASGESFF. CDR3 DNA: TGTGCCAGCAGCTTAGCTTCAGGGGAATCTTTCTTT.

This chain joins TRBV29-1 and TRBJ2-7, with D perhaps being TRBD1 or TRBD2 (5 bases each). V lost 8 bases and J 1 base, leaving 15 bases between the germline ends. CDR1 is SQVTM, CDR2 ANQGSEA, per germline. The CDR3 is 13 residues long. CDR3 bases: TGCAGCTTCCGGGACCCTAATTCCTACGAGCAGTACTTC. Translation gives CSFRDPNSYEQYF.

The chain combines TRBV10-3 with TRBJ1-2, with D hard to call. Looked up from germline, CDR1 is ENHRY and CDR2 is SYGVKD. With 1 base removed from V and 8 bases from J, the gap between germline ends came to 5 bases. The CDR3 is 11 residues long. The DNA of the CDR3 is TGTGCCATCAGTGAGTTTGAGGGCTACACCTTC. Amino acid sequence: CAISEFEGYTF.

This chain joins TRBV28 and TRBJ1-4, with TRBD1 matching 7 bases. CDR3 size: 14 residues. With 4 bases clipped from V and 5 bases from J, the junction kept 4 bases outside the gene matches. The germline gives CDR1 MDHEN, CDR2 SYDVKM. CDR3 sequence reads: CASSSGQSNEKLFF. The CDR3 nucleotides read TGTGCCAGCAGTTCGGGACAGTCAAATGAAAAACTGTTTTTT.

The chain uses TRBV28 and TRBJ1-5; D possibly corresponds to TRBD1 (6 bases). Germline V gene lookup returns CDR1 MDHEN and CDR2 SYDVKM. Trimming stripped 1 base from V and 3 bases from J, with 10 bases between. The CDR3 covers 15 residues. CDR3 sequence (DNA): TGTGCCAGCAGTTTATCGGGGGCGTTCAATCAGCCCCAGCATTTT. Amino acid sequence: CASSLSGAFNQPQHF.

This clone was seen a handful of times. The genes are TRBV2 and TRBJ1-2; D remains unclear. Germline values: CDR1 SNHLY, CDR2 FYNNEI. There are 9 residues in the CDR3. V was pared by 9 bases and J by 7 bases, with 6 bases between. This CDR3 reads CARVGGYTF. The CDR3 nucleotides read TGTGCCAGGGTTGGTGGCTACACCTTC.

The rearrangement joins TRBV7-6 to TRBJ1-1; D remains ambiguous. CDR3 length: 14 amino acids. Germline V CDR1 and CDR2: SGHVS, FNYEAQ. Trimming pared 4 bases from V and 2 bases from J, leaving 11 bases between. CDR3 protein: CASSSTEHNTEAFF. The CDR3 DNA reads TGTGCCAGCAGCTCCACAGAACACAACACTGAAGCTTTCTTT.

The genes are TRBV9 and TRBJ1-2; TRBD1 might be the D (6 bases). The germline V and J ends were trimmed by 4 bases and 4 bases, with 20 bases remaining between them. Germline V gene sequence: CDR1 SGDLS, CDR2 YYNGEE. The CDR3 is 16 residues long. The CDR3 DNA reads as TGTGCCAGCAGCCCCGAGGGGGTGGGCCGCGTCTATGGCTACACCTTC. It yields the protein CASSPEGVGRVYGYTF.

This clone was found once. This chain links TRBV12-5 with TRBJ2-3, with D perhaps assigned TRBD1 or TRBD2 (6 bases each). Germline assignment: CDR1 LGHNT and CDR2 FRNRAP. Trimming took off 1 base at V and 8 bases at J, with 7 bases between the two ends. The CDR3 is 12 amino acids. The CDR3, as DNA: TGTGCTAGTGGTTTGGAGGGGGGTACGCAGTATTTT. This gives the protein CASGLEGGTQYF.

The J gene is TRBJ2-4, the V gene TRBV7-9, with 15 bases identical to TRBD2. The CDR3 consists of 19 residues. The V and J ends lost 4 bases and 4 bases, in that order; junction bases with no gene match: 11. The germline V gene encodes CDR1 SEHNR and CDR2 FQNEAQ (reference sequence). The CDR3 bases are TGTGCCAGCAGCTCAGGACTAGCGGGAGGGCCGAGATTAAAAAACATTCAGTACTTC. Translated, it gives CASSSGLAGGPRLKNIQYF.

The chain carries TRBV27 and TRBJ2-1; weak D call: TRBD1 (5 bases). Germline CDR1 and CDR2: MNHEY and SMNVEV (reference sequence). The length of the CDR3 is 19 residues. V was cut by 5 bases and J by 5 bases, with 28 bases left in between. CDR3: CASSLWGGLSTIGNNEQFF. The DNA of the CDR3 is TGTGCCAGCAGTCTCTGGGGCGGTCTTAGCACAATCGGAAACAATGAGCAGTTCTTC.

V and J are TRBV5-6 and TRBJ1-2, with a weak D call TRBD1 (5 bases). V was shortened by 4 bases and J by 2 bases, with 12 bases between the two germline ends. The CDR3 is 14 residues long. Germline assignment: CDR1 SGHDT and CDR2 YYEEEE. The CDR3 DNA reads TGTGCCAGCAGCCAGGGACCTAACAACTATGGCTACACCTTC. It yields the protein CASSQGPNNYGYTF.

The chain joins TRBV13 to TRBJ2-7; 9 bases are shared with TRBD1. V was clipped by 4 bases and J by 3 bases; unmatched bases: 4. The CDR3 extends over 14 amino acids. CDR1 is PRHDT, CDR2 FYEKMQ, per germline (reference sequence). CDR3: CASSSQGAFYEQYF. The CDR3 bases are TGTGCCAGCAGCTCACAGGGGGCGTTCTACGAGCAGTACTTC.

The chain links TRBV6-1 to TRBJ2-1; D unresolved. Germline values: CDR1 MNHNS, CDR2 SASEGT. This CDR3 contains 12 residues. V was shortened by 2 bases and J by 9 bases, with 8 bases between the two germline ends. Written as DNA, the CDR3 is TGTGCCAGCAGTGAATGGCCGCGTGAGCAGTTCTTC. It encodes CASSEWPREQFF.

The CDR3 is CSVTSGFSYNEQFF. As DNA, the CDR3 is TGCAGCGTGACTAGCGGGTTCTCCTACAATGAGCAGTTCTTC. The gene calls are TRBV29-1 and TRBJ2-1; 10 positions match TRBD2. Trimming at V came to 6 bases and at J to 0 bases, leaving 2 bases not matched to a gene. CDR1 is SQVTM, CDR2 ANQGSEA, per germline. The CDR3 extends over 14 amino acids.

This rearrangement joins TRBV7-9 to TRBJ1-1; D is ambiguous. The V gene's germline CDR1 is SEHNR and CDR2 FQNEAQ (reference sequence). Trimming left V 2 bases short and J 6 bases short, with 13 bases between. The CDR3 length is 14 residues. In nucleotides, the CDR3 is TGTGCCAGCAGCTTATGGGCCGGGGAGGCTGAAGCTTTCTTT. It encodes CASSLWAGEAEAFF.

The chain couples TRBV5-4 to TRBJ1-5; a possible D gene is TRBD1 (5 bases). V lost 2 bases to trimming and J lost 3 bases, with 9 bases between them. CDR3 size: 14 residues. CDR1 and CDR2 from the germline V gene are SGHNT and YYREEE (reference sequence). CDR3 bases: TGTGCCAGCAGCTTCCAGGGCCTCAATCAGCCCCAGCATTTT. It encodes CASSFQGLNQPQHF.

The chain employs TRBV18 and TRBJ2-3, with unresolved D. Germline V lookup: CDR1 KGHSH, CDR2 LQKENI. This CDR3 is built from 15 residues. V was cut by 1 base and J by 6 bases, with 14 bases left in between. The DNA for the CDR3 is TGTGCCAGCTCACCACAGGCCCAAAGCCGGGATACGCAGTATTTT. It specifies CASSPQAQSRDTQYF.

The chain is built from TRBV5-1 and TRBJ1-5; 9 bases map to TRBD1. The V and J ends lost 4 bases and 1 base, in that order; junction bases with no gene match: 3. CDR3 size: 15 residues. CDR1 SGHRS and CDR2 YFSETQ come from the germline V gene. The CDR3 bases are TGCGCCAGCAGCCCGGGACAGGGAAGCAATCAGCCCCAGCATTTT. Translating it yields CASSPGQGSNQPQHF.